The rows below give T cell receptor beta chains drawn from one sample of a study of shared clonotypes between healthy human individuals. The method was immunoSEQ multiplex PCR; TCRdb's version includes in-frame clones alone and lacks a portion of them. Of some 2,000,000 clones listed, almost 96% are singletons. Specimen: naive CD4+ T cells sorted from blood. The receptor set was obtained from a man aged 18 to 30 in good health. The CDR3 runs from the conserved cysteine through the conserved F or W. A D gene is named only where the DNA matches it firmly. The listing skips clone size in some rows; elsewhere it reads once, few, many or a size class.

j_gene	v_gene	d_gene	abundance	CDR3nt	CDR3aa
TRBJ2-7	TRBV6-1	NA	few	TGTGCCAGCAGTGATCTGGGACTCGGCTCCTACGAGCAGTACTTC	CASSDLGLGSYEQYF
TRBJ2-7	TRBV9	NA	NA	TGTGCCAGCAGCGTAGAGGTCCGGGGCAACGAGCAGTACTTC	CASSVEVRGNEQYF
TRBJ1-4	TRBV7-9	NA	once	TGTGCCAGCAGCTTTGCAGAGAATGAAAAACTGTTTTTT	CASSFAENEKLFF
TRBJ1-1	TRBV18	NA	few	TGTGCCAGCTCCCTGAGCCGGGACACTGAAGCTTTCTTT	CASSLSRDTEAFF
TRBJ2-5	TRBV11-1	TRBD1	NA	TGTGCCAGCAGCGGCGGACAGGGGGGTACGTTAGAGACCCAGTACTTC	CASSGGQGGTLETQYF
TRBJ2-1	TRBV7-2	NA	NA	TGTGCCAGCAGCTTAGTAATCACAACCTCCAATGAGCAGTTCTTC	CASSLVITTSNEQFF
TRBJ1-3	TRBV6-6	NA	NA	TGTGCCAGCGGTGGCCAGGAAAACTCTGGAAACACCATATATTTT	CASGGQENSGNTIYF
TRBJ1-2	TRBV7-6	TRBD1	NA	TGTGCCAGCAGCCAGGACAGGGGGTATGGCTACACCTTC	CASSQDRGYGYTF
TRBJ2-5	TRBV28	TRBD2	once	TGTGCCAGCACCACTAGCGGGGGGGTTCAGACCCAGTACTTC	CASTTSGGVQTQYF
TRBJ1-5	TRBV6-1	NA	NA	TGTGCCAGCAGTGAAGCTCGTAGGGCAGACTATCAGCCCCAGCATTTT	CASSEARRADYQPQHF
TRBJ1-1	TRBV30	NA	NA	TGTGCCTGGAGTTTCCCGACAGGCCAACTCGGGAACACTGAAGCTTTCTTT	CAWSFPTGQLGNTEAFF
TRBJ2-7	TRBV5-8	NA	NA	TGTGCCAGCAGCTCGAGACAGGATCCCTACGAGCAGTACTTC	CASSSRQDPYEQYF
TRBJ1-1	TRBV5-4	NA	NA	TGTGCCAGCAGCCCCCCGGGACTCAGTTCGGCAGGGGCTTTCTTT	CASSPPGLSSAGAFF
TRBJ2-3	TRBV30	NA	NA	TGTGCTTCGGAGGGGGACTCTTGGGATACGCAGTATTTT	CASEGDSWDTQYF
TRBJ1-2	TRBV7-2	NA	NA	TGTGCCAGCAGCGACAGGAATAACTATGGCTACACCTTC	CASSDRNNYGYTF
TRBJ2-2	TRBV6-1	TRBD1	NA	TGTGCCAGCATCCTGGGACAGGGATTCACCGGGGAGCTGTTTTTT	CASILGQGFTGELFF
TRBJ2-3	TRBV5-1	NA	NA	TGCGCCAGCAGAGTGGGAGATCAAGCAGATACGCAGTATTTT	CASRVGDQADTQYF
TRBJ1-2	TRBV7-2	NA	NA	TGTGCCAGCAGCTTACCCGAGGAGAGTGATTATGGCTACACCTTC	CASSLPEESDYGYTF
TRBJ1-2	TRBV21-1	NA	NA	TGTGCCAGCAGCAGACCCCGTGGGACAGCCTTTAACTATGGCTACACCTTC	CASSRPRGTAFNYGYTF
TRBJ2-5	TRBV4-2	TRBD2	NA	TGTGCCAGCAGTCCCGGGACTAGCGGGCAAGAGACCCAGTACTTC	CASSPGTSGQETQYF
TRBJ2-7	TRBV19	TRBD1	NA	TGTGCCAGTAGTGTCTCCAGGGGGCGCGAGCAGTACTTC	CASSVSRGREQYF
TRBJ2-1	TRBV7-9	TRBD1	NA	TGTGCCAGCAGCTTCCAGGGGGCGAATGAGCAGTTCTTC	CASSFQGANEQFF
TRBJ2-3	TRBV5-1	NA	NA	TGCGCCAGCAGCTTAATCGGCAGCACAGATACGCAGTATTTT	CASSLIGSTDTQYF
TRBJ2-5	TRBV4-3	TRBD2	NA	TGCGCCAGCAGCCAAGATCTGCTAGCGGGAGGGGAGACCCAGTACTTC	CASSQDLLAGGETQYF
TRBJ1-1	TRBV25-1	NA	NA	TGTGCCAGCGGGGGACATATTGGCACTGAAGCTTTCTTT	CASGGHIGTEAFF
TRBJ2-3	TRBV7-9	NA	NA	TGTGCCAGCAGCTTACTAGGGGGGCGGGCAGGCCAGGATTTCGATACGCAGTATTTT	CASSLLGGRAGQDFDTQYF
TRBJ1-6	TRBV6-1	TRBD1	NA	TGTGCCAGCAACCCGGGACAGGGTGGCTCACCCCTCCACTTT	CASNPGQGGSPLHF
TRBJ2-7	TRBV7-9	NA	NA	TGTGCCAGCAGCTTAGAAGGTAGTGCGGACGAGCAGTACTTC	CASSLEGSADEQYF
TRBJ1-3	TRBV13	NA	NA	TGTGCCAGCAGCTCCAGGCTTCCTGGAAACACCATATATTTT	CASSSRLPGNTIYF
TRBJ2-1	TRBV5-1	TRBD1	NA	TGCGCCAGCAGCCTCGACAGGGTGGGCAATGAGCAGTTCTTC	CASSLDRVGNEQFF
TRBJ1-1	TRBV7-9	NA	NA	TGTGCCAGCACCCCCGACAGCCTTCAACTTGAAGCTTTCTTT	CASTPDSLQLEAFF
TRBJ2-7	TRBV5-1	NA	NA	TGCGCCAGCAGCCCCCCCAACTCCTACGAGCAGTACTTC	CASSPPNSYEQYF
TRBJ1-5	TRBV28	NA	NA	TGTGCCAGCAGTACCCTTCTACAGGGAGGGAGTCAGCCCCAGCATTTT	CASSTLLQGGSQPQHF
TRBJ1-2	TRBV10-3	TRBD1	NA	TGTGCCATCAGTGAGTCGGTACAGGGGCGCGTGTGCACCTTC	CAISESVQGRVCTF
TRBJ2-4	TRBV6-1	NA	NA	TGTGCCAGCATGGGGGACCATGGGGTCTACATTCAGTACTTC	CASMGDHGVYIQYF
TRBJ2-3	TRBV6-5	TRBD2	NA	TGTGCCAGCAGTCGGGGACTAGCAGGGGATACGCAGTATTTT	CASSRGLAGDTQYF
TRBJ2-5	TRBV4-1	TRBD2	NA	TGCGCCAGCAGCCAAGCCCGGGAGGCGTTGGCCCAGTACTTC	CASSQAREALAQYF
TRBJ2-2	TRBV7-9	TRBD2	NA	TGTGCCAGCAGCTTTGGAAGCGGGAGGCCCGGGGAGCTGTTTTTT	CASSFGSGRPGELFF
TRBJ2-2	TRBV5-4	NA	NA	TGTGCCAGCAGCCCAATCATGGGCCTACCGAACACCGGGGAGCTGTTTTTT	CASSPIMGLPNTGELFF
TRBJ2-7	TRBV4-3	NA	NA	TGCGCCAGCAGCCAAGATACTAGCAGCTTACGGCAGTACTTC	CASSQDTSSLRQYF
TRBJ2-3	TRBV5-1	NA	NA	TGCGCCAGCAGCTTCTCGGACACTAGCACAGATACGCAGTATTTT	CASSFSDTSTDTQYF
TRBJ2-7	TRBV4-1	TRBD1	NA	TGCGCCAGCAGCCAAGAAGACAGGGGTAGCTACGAGCAGTACTTC	CASSQEDRGSYEQYF
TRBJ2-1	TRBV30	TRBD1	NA	TGTGCCCACTCATCCAGGGGGAATGAGCAGTTCTTC	CAHSSRGNEQFF
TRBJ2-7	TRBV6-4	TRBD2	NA	TGTGCCAGCAGGGGGACTAGCGGGGGCCCAAGTAGGTACTTC	CASRGTSGGPSRYF
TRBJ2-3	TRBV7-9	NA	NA	TGTGCCAGCAGCCCGGACAGATTCAGCACAGATACGCAGTATTTT	CASSPDRFSTDTQYF
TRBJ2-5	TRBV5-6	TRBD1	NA	TGTGCCAGCAGCTTTACAGGGGTCCAAGAGACCCAGTACTTC	CASSFTGVQETQYF
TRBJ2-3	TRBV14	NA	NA	TGTGCCAGCAGCCAAGGGGGACTTGGCTTAAGAGAGCAGTATTTT	CASSQGGLGLREQYF
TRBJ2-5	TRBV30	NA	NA	TGTGCCTGGTCAGGCCAAGAGACCCAGTACTTC	CAWSGQETQYF
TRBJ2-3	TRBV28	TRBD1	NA	TGTGCCACGGCCGGACAGGGTGGTACAGATACGCAGTATTTT	CATAGQGGTDTQYF
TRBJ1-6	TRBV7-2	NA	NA	TGTGCCAGCAGCTTCAGGGTTGGGGATTCACCCCTCCACTTT	CASSFRVGDSPLHF
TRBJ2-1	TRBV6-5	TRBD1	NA	TGTGCCAGCAGGCGCAGACAGGGGTCCTACAATGAGCAGTTCTTC	CASRRRQGSYNEQFF
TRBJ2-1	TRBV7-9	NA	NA	TGTGCCAGCAGCTTAAAGCGCTTTCCCCAGGATCAGGACAATGAGCAGTTCTTC	CASSLKRFPQDQDNEQFF
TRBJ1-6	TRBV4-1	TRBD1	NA	TGCGCCAGCAGCCCCCAGAACGTCGGGACAGGGATCTTCTATAATTCACCCCTCCACTTT	CASSPQNVGTGIFYNSPLHF
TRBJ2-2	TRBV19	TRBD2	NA	TGTGCCAGTAGTTCCACGGGGGGACTAGCGGGAGCCGGGGAGCTGTTTTTT	CASSSTGGLAGAGELFF
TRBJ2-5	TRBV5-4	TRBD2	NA	TGTGCCAGCAGCTTGGGACTAGCGGGAGGTGTCCAAGAGACCCAGTACTTC	CASSLGLAGGVQETQYF
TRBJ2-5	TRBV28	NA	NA	TGTGCCAGCAGTCCAGACGCAGGGTCTGAGACCCAGTACTTC	CASSPDAGSETQYF
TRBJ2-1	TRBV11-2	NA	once	TGTGCCAGCAGCGGCCGGGACAATAATGAGCAGTTCTTC	CASSGRDNNEQFF
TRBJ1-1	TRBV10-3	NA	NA	TGTGCCGTCACGGGGGCCCCTGGGACTGAAGCTTTCTTT	CAVTGAPGTEAFF
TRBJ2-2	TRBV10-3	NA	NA	TGTGCCATCAGTGCCAAGGAGCTCACCGGGGAGCTGTTTTTT	CAISAKELTGELFF